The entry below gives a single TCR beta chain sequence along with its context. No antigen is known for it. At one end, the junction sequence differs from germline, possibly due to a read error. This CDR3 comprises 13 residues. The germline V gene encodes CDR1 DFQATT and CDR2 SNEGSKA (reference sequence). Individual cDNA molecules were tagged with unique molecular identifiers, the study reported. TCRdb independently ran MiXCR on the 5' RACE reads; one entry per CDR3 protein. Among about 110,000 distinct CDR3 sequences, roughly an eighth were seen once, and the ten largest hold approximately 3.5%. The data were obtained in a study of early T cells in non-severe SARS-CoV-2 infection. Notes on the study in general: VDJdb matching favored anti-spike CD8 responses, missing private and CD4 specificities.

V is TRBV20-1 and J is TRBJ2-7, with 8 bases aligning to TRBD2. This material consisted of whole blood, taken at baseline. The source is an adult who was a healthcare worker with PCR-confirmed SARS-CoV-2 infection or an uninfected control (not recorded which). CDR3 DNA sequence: TGCAGTGCTAGGCTAGCGGGTACCTACGAACAGTACTTC. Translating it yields CSARLAGTYEQYF.